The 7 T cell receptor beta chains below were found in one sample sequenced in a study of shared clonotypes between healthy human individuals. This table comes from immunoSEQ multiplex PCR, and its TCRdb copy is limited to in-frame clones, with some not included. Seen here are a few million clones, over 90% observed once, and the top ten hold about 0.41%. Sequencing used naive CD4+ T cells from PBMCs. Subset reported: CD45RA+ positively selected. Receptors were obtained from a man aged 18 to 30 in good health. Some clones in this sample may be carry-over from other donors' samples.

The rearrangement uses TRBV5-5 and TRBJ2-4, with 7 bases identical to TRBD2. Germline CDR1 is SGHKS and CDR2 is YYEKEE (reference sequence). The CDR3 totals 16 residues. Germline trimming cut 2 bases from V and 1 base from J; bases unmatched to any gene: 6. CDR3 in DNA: TGTGCCAGCAGCTTCCGGGGGAGGGGTGCCAAAAACATTCAGTACTTC. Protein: CASSFRGRGAKNIQYF.

This chain's CDR3 is CASSVGGFTEAFF. The CDR3 nucleotides read TGTGCCAGCAGCGTAGGGGGGTTCACTGAAGCTTTCTTT. The chain is built from TRBV9 and TRBJ1-1; a possible D gene is TRBD1 (5 bases). CDR3 length: 13 amino acids. Trimming removed 0 bases from V and 4 bases from J, with 7 bases in between. Per the germline V gene, CDR1 is SGDLS and CDR2 is YYNGEE.

The CDR3 sequence: CASSGGSGGDTQYF. DNA for the CDR3: TGTGCCAGCAGTGGAGGGTCAGGGGGAGATACGCAGTATTTT. The chain uses TRBV7-2 and TRBJ2-3; the D gene is possibly TRBD1 (7 bases). The germline gives CDR1 SGHTA, CDR2 FQGNSA. Trimming removed 6 bases at V and 5 bases at J, with 15 bases between. The CDR3 has 14 amino acids.

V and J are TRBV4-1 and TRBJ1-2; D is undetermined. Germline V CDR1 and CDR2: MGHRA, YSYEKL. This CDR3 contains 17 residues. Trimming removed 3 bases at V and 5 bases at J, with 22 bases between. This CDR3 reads CASSHSYPPEPWYGYTF. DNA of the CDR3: TGCGCCAGCAGCCACTCCTACCCCCCCGAGCCGTGGTATGGCTACACCTTC.

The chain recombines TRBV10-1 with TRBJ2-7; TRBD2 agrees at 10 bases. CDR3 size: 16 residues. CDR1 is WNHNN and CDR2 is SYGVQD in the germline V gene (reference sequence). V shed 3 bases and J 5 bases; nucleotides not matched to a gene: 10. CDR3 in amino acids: CASSDGLAGVYDEQYF. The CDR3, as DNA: TGCGCCAGCAGTGATGGGCTAGCGGGAGTCTACGACGAGCAGTACTTC.

The CDR3 bases are TGTGCCTGGAGTCTACGGGCCCCTTCCGGCTACACCTTC. It is translated as CAWSLRAPSGYTF. The gene calls are TRBV30 and TRBJ1-2; D not certain. Trimming stripped 2 bases from V and 8 bases from J, with 15 bases between. The CDR3 sequence is 13 residues long. Looked up from germline, CDR1 is GTSNPN and CDR2 is SVGIG (reference sequence).

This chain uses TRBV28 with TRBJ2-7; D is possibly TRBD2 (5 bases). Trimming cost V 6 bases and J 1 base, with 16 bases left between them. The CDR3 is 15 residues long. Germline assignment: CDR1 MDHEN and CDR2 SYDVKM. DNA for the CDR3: TGTGCCAGCAGACACACACGGACTGAATCCTACGAGCAGTACTTC. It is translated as CASRHTRTESYEQYF.